The source of this T cell receptor (beta chain) is a study of CD8+ T cells in alopecia areata. Points from the study as a whole: Lesional scalp displayed greater clonality than normal scalp, most notably in alopecia totalis/universalis. Whereas mice showed it more clearly, TCR sharing across patients was murkier, possibly because of HLA. Scalp samples also yield sequences from resident alphabeta T cells of normal skin.

Cell sorting was applied to PBMCs, and CD4+ and CD8+ T cells were collected. There are 12 residues in the CDR3. Trimming stripped 10 bases from V and 8 bases from J, with 15 bases between. CDR1 is ENHRY, CDR2 SYGVKD, per germline. RNA extraction was followed by reverse transcription into cDNA, which acted as the sequencing template. Assay: immunoSEQ multiplex PCR; the TCRdb copy retains only in-frame clones and omits some. The sample shows more than 95,000 clones, about 60% of them seen only once. As regards this clone: The target antigen is unknown.

This sequence was found in a human donor in good health. Sequencing input: CD4+ T cells sorted from blood. This chain joins TRBV10-3 and TRBJ2-1, with D perhaps matching TRBD1 or TRBD2 (6 bases each). The CDR3 loop is CATRGTSDEQFF. CDR3 DNA sequence: TGTGCCACCCGCGGGACATCCGATGAGCAGTTCTTC.